The T cell receptor beta chain under discussion was sequenced for a study of blood T cell repertoires in COVID-19. About the study: The origin of the acute and convalescent COVID-19 samples was the United States, Italy and Spain. T cells, B-cell-depleted T cells, or PBMCs supplied cDNA or gDNA.

This clone was recorded once. Per the authors' pipeline: Amplification with reference gene primers provided the estimates of nucleated cell counts. Generated by immunoSEQ multiplex PCR, the TCRdb table keeps only in-frame clones and is missing some. V and J calls and clone size come straight from that table; D and trimming were deduced from the DNA. The table includes over 200,000 clones, roughly 84% detected once. Sequencing was performed on peripheral blood. The TCR sequence derives from a woman of 80 years or more with active or convalescent COVID-19.

CDR3: CASSVWGDRGGYTF. CDR3 bases: TGTGCCAGCAGCGTATGGGGGGACAGGGGTGGCTACACCTTC. The V and J genes are TRBV9 and TRBJ1-2; 10 nucleotides agree with TRBD1. J lost 7 bases, V lost 1 base, and 4 bases had no gene match. The CDR3 is 14 residues long. From germline, CDR1 is SGDLS and CDR2 YYNGEE.